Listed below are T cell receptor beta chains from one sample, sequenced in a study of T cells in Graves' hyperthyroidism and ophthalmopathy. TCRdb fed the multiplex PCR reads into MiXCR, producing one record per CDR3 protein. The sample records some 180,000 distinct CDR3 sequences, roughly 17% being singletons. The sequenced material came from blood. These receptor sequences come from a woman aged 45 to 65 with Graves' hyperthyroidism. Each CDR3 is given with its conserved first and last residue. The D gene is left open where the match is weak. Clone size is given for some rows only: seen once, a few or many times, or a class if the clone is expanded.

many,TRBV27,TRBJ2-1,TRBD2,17,TGTGCCAGCAGTCCGGGGACTAGCGGGAGTTCCTACAATGAGCAGTTCTTC,CASSPGTSGSSYNEQFF
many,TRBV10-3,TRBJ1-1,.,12,TGTGCCATCGGGACGGATAAAATTGAAGCTTTCTTT,CAIGTDKIEAFF
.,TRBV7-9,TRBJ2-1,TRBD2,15,TGTGCCAGCAGCTTAGCGGAGGCGGGAGCGGGTGAGCAGTTCTTC,CASSLAEAGAGEQFF
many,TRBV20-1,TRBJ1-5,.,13,TGCAGTGCTACCCAAGATGAGAATCAGCCCCAGCATTTT,CSATQDENQPQHF
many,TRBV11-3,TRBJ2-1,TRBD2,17,TGTGCCAGCAGCTCGGGAGGACTAGCCATTAGAGGCAATGAGCAGTTCTTC,CASSSGGLAIRGNEQFF
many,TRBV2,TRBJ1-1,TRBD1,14,TGTGCCAGCAGTGAAAGGGGGCTAGGCACTGAAGCTTTCTTT,CASSERGLGTEAFF
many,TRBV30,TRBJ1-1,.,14,TGTGCCTGGAGTAAGACAGTTATGAACACTGAAGCTTTCTTT,CAWSKTVMNTEAFF
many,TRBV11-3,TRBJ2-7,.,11,TGTGCCAGCAGCTTAGGTCCCGAGCAGTACTTC,CASSLGPEQYF
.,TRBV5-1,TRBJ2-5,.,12,TGCGCCAGCAGCTCCCGGGGAGAGACCCAGTACTTC,CASSSRGETQYF
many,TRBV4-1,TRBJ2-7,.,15,TGCGCCAGCAGCCAAGATGGGGCAGGTAACTACGAGCAGTACTTC,CASSQDGAGNYEQYF
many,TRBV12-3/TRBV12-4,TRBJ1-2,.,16,TGTGCCAGCAGTTTAAGGCGGGGGCAACAGGGCTATGGCTACACCTTC,CASSLRRGQQGYGYTF
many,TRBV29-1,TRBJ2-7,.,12,TGCAGCGTTGAGGGCAGCTCCTACGAGCAGTACTTC,CSVEGSSYEQYF
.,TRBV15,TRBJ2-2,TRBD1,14,TGTGCCACCAGCAGCAACACAGGGGCCGGGGAGCTGTTTTTT,CATSSNTGAGELFF
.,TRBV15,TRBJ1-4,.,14,TGTGCCACCAGCAGAGAAGGGGCGAAGGAAAAACTGTTTTTT,CATSREGAKEKLFF
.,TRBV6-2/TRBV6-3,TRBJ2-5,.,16,TGTGCCAGCAGAGCCCGCTGGCCAAGGAACCAAGAGACCCAGTACTTC,CASRARWPRNQETQYF
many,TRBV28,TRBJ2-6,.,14,TGTGCCACCGAACAGAGCTCTGGGGCCAACGTCCTGACTTTC,CATEQSSGANVLTF
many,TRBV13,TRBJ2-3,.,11,TGTGCCAGCAGCTTCGCAGATACGCAGTATTTT,CASSFADTQYF
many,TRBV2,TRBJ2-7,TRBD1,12,TGTGCCAGCAGGGACAGGCTGTACGAGCAGTACTTC,CASRDRLYEQYF
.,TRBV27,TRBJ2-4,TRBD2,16,TGTGCCAGCAGCCACGATAGCGGGAGGGCCGGAAACATTCAGTACTTC,CASSHDSGRAGNIQYF
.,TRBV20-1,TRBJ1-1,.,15,TGCAGTGCTAGAGACCCGGTCAAAGGGAACACTGAAGCTTTCTTT,CSARDPVKGNTEAFF
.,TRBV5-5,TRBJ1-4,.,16,TGTGCCAGCAGCAGGCACAGGGACGGGTCTAATGAAAAACTGTTTTTT,CASSRHRDGSNEKLFF
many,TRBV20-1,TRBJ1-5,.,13,TGCAGTGCTCAGGGTAGTTTGAATCAGCCCCAGCATTTT,CSAQGSLNQPQHF
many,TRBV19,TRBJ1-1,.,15,TGTGCCAGTAGTATTACCGGGGCTGTCGGCACTGAAGCTTTCTTT,CASSITGAVGTEAFF
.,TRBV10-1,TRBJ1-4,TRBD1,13,TGCGCCAGCAGTGACTCCGGGACAGAAGAACTGTTTTTT,CASSDSGTEELFF
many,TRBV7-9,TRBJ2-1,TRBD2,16,TGTGCCAGCAGCTTAGTGTCAAGCGGGGACTACAATGAGCAGTTCTTC,CASSLVSSGDYNEQFF
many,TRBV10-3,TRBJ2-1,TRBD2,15,TGTGCCACCCTAGGGCGGGAGGGCTCCTACAATGAGCAGTTCTTC,CATLGREGSYNEQFF
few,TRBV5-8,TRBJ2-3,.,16,TGTGCCAGCAGCTTGGGACACTTTCAACAAGGGAGTACGCAGTATTTT,CASSLGHFQQGSTQYF
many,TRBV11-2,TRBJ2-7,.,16,TGTGCCAGCAGCGCTGGGATGGGGACTGCTCCCTACGAGCAGTACTTC,CASSAGMGTAPYEQYF
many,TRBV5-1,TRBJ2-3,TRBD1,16,TGCGCCAGCTGTACAGTCGGGACAGGGAGCACAGATACGCAGTATTTT,CASCTVGTGSTDTQYF